These 30 T cell receptor beta chains originate from one sample sequenced in a study of T cell responses to AZD1222 COVID-19 vaccine. Sequencing was performed with immunoSEQ multiplex PCR; in TCRdb, only in-frame clones are kept and a portion is missing. The top ten clones hold more than 5.5% of a sample with about 160,000 clones, about nine tenths of them seen once. Sequenced here: peripheral blood, sampled on day 0 of AZD1222 vaccination. These receptors came from an adult in good health.

V usage is TRBV19 and J usage is TRBJ1-2; D gene ambiguous. CDR1 LNHDA and CDR2 SQIVND come from the germline V gene (reference sequence). This CDR3 contains 15 residues. V shed 6 bases and J shed 2 bases, with 16 bases lying between them. The CDR3 protein is CASRGSYTRNYGYTF. The DNA of the CDR3 is TGTGCCAGTAGAGGGTCATACACCCGGAACTATGGCTACACCTTC.

This clone showed up just a few times. The chain has TRBV28 and TRBJ2-1, with 10 bases lining up with TRBD1. V lost 3 bases, J lost 4 bases, and 3 bases stayed unmatched. The CDR3 has 15 amino acids. From germline, CDR1 is MDHEN and CDR2 SYDVKM. DNA for the CDR3: TGTGCCAGCAGTTTGTGGACAGGGGGTTACAATGAGCAGTTCTTC. This translates into CASSLWTGGYNEQFF.

V is TRBV6-1 and J is TRBJ1-1; D uncertain. V dropped 1 base and J dropped 0 bases, with 6 bases sitting between them. Germline V gene lookup returns CDR1 MNHNS and CDR2 SASEGT. The CDR3 spans 14 residues. The chain's CDR3 is CASSEEYLNTEAFF. The CDR3 coding sequence is TGTGCCAGCAGTGAAGAGTATCTGAACACTGAAGCTTTCTTT.

This chain uses TRBV7-9 with TRBJ1-6; D perhaps matches TRBD1 (6 bases). Trimming took off 0 bases at V and 4 bases at J, with 10 bases between the two ends. The CDR3 has 16 amino acids. The germline V gene has CDR1 SEHNR and CDR2 FQNEAQ (reference sequence). In nucleotides, the CDR3 is TGTGCCAGCAGCTTAGCGGACAGCCCTTATAATTCACCCCTCCACTTT. This encodes CASSLADSPYNSPLHF.

This clone was recorded only once. This sequence joins TRBV28 and TRBJ1-1, with D possibly matching TRBD1 (6 bases). Germline V gene data show CDR1 as MDHEN and CDR2 as SYDVKM. The CDR3 sequence is 14 residues long. Trimming shortened V by 3 bases and J by 4 bases, and 12 bases separated the two germline ends. CDR3 residues: CASSLFGGGTEAFF. The CDR3 nucleotides read TGTGCCAGCAGTTTGTTTGGGGGCGGCACTGAAGCTTTCTTT.

The genes are TRBV28 and TRBJ1-5; TRBD1 might be the D (6 bases). V lost 5 bases, J lost 2 bases, and 16 bases lay in between. The CDR3 consists of 16 residues. The germline CDR1 and CDR2 sequences are MDHEN and SYDVKM. CDR3 in amino acids: CASSRLQGMGNQPQHF. In nucleotides, the CDR3 is TGTGCCAGCAGTCGATTGCAGGGGATGGGCAATCAGCCCCAGCATTTT. The entire variable domain, with the rest obtained from reference TRBV28 and TRBJ1-5, is as follows: DVKVTQSSRYLVKRTGEKVFLECVQDMDHENMFWYRQDPGLGLRLIYFSYDVKMKEKGDIPEGYSVSREKKERFSLILESASTNQTSMYLCASSRLQGMGNQPQHFGDGTRLSIL.

Turning to this clone: The sample has other DNA sequences that encode this CDR3 too. The chain joins TRBV3-1 (or the pseudogene TRBV3-2) to TRBJ2-5, with D tentatively TRBD1 (6 bases). The CDR3 is 15 amino acids. V was pared by 0 bases and J by 6 bases, with 14 bases between. The V gene's germline CDR1 is LGHDT and CDR2 YNNKEL (reference sequence). Here the CDR3 DNA reads TGTGCCAGCAGCCAAGACACAGGGATCGGAAAGACCCAGTACTTC. Its translation: CASSQDTGIGKTQYF.

The V and J genes are TRBV6-6 and TRBJ2-3, with D unresolved. Per germline, CDR1 MNHNY and CDR2 SVGAGI (reference sequence). Trimming pared 5 bases from V and 1 base from J, leaving 7 bases between. The CDR3 consists of 13 residues. The CDR3 DNA follows: TGTGCCAGCAGTCCCCCCCGCACAGATACGCAGTATTTT. It specifies CASSPPRTDTQYF.

The chain uses TRBV9 and TRBJ1-3, with D hard to call. CDR1 and CDR2 (germline): SGDLS, YYNGEE. CDR3 length: 14 amino acids. With 3 bases removed from V and 1 base from J, the gap between germline ends came to 8 bases. CDR3 bases: TGTGCCAGCAGCGCCGACGGTTCTGGAAACACCATATATTTT. Protein sequence: CASSADGSGNTIYF.

The chain combines TRBV5-4 with TRBJ2-5; TRBD1 or TRBD2 may be the D gene (5 bases each). The V end lost 3 bases, the J end lost 1 base, and 10 bases lay between the germline ends. The CDR3 has 14 amino acids. The germline V gene has CDR1 SGHNT and CDR2 YYREEE (reference sequence). CDR3 amino acids: CASSSGRIQETQYF. In DNA, the CDR3 is TGTGCCAGCAGCTCGGGACGGATCCAAGAGACCCAGTACTTC.

This sequence joins TRBV20-1 and TRBJ2-7; 8 positions agree with TRBD2. V shed 5 bases and J 4 bases; nucleotides not matched to a gene: 1. Germline values: CDR1 DFQATT, CDR2 SNEGSKA (reference sequence). The CDR3 runs to 11 residues. In DNA form, the CDR3 reads TGCAGTGCTGGCGGGGGGTACGAGCAGTACTTC. Translating it yields CSAGGGYEQYF.

In nucleotides, the CDR3 is TGTGCCAGCAGCCGGCCCGCGGTTGGCTATGGCTACACCTTC. It translates to CASSRPAVGYGYTF. V usage is TRBV5-4 and J usage is TRBJ1-2; D gene ambiguous. Trimming shortened V by 4 bases and J by 4 bases, and 14 bases separated the two germline ends. The germline gives CDR1 SGHNT, CDR2 YYREEE (reference sequence). The CDR3 loop spans 14 amino acids.

The chain uses TRBV15 and TRBJ1-4, with TRBD1 as a possible D gene (5 bases). Germline CDR1 and CDR2: LNHNV and YYDKDF (reference sequence). CDR3 length: 15 amino acids. V shed 5 bases and J shed 6 bases, with 16 bases lying between them. The CDR3 bases are TGTGCCACCAGCGGCGGGGGACGGCCCCATGAAAAACTGTTTTTT. This translates into CATSGGGRPHEKLFF.

The table lists this clone with a few counts. The rearrangement links TRBV3-1 (or the pseudogene TRBV3-2) to TRBJ1-1; 7 bases agree with TRBD1. J lost 5 bases, V lost 2 bases, and 8 bases had no gene match. This CDR3 comprises 15 residues. Germline CDR1 reads LGHDT; CDR2 reads YNNKEL (reference sequence). CDR3 in amino acids: CASSQTEQGRTEAFF. Written as DNA, the CDR3 is TGTGCCAGCAGCCAAACTGAACAGGGGAGGACTGAAGCTTTCTTT.

J is TRBJ1-2 and V is TRBV29-1; TRBD1 matches at 7 bases. Germline CDR1 SQVTM, CDR2 ANQGSEA. V shed 5 bases and J 2 bases; nucleotides not matched to a gene: 5. The CDR3 sequence is 13 residues long. Here the CDR3 reads CSVRQGENYGYTF. The CDR3 DNA follows: TGCAGCGTTCGCCAGGGGGAAAACTATGGCTACACCTTC.

The chain employs TRBV5-1 and TRBJ2-6; 7 nucleotides line up with TRBD1. The V and J ends lost 4 bases and 0 bases, in that order; junction bases with no gene match: 10. Germline loops: CDR1 SGHRS, CDR2 YFSETQ. CDR3 length: 18 residues. This CDR3 reads CASSTWTGVSSGANVLTF. Here the CDR3 DNA reads TGCGCCAGCAGCACCTGGACAGGTGTTAGCTCTGGGGCCAACGTCCTGACTTTC.

The V call is TRBV11-2, the J call TRBJ1-6; D unresolved. This CDR3 is built from 13 residues. V was cut by 1 base and J by 6 bases, with 4 bases left in between. Germline V gene data show CDR1 as SGHAT and CDR2 as FQNNGV. The CDR3 nucleotides read TGTGCCAGCAGCTTAGCATTTAATTCACCCCTCCACTTT. Translated: CASSLAFNSPLHF.

The V gene is TRBV9, the J gene TRBJ1-6, with D uncertain. V was clipped by 0 bases and J by 5 bases, with 6 bases between them. The CDR3 contains 14 residues. Germline V lookup: CDR1 SGDLS, CDR2 YYNGEE. The CDR3, as DNA: TGTGCCAGCAGCGTAGATACGAATAATTCACCCCTCCACTTT. It translates to CASSVDTNNSPLHF.

The rearrangement links TRBV6-2 or TRBV6-3 to TRBJ1-2, with D uncertain. The CDR3 extends over 14 amino acids. CDR1 MNHEY and CDR2 SVGEGT come from the germline V gene. Trimming shortened V by 5 bases and J by 8 bases, and 18 bases separated the two germline ends. The CDR3 sequence: CASSPGQWVFGYTF. The CDR3 DNA reads TGTGCCAGCAGTCCCGGCCAGTGGGTCTTCGGCTACACCTTC.

The V gene is TRBV13, the J gene TRBJ2-1, with D hard to call. Per the germline V gene, CDR1 is PRHDT and CDR2 is FYEKMQ (reference sequence). The CDR3 contains 16 residues. V was pared by 0 bases and J by 4 bases, with 13 bases between. CDR3 region: CASSLGFMSAYNEQFF. DNA for the CDR3: TGTGCCAGCAGCTTAGGGTTTATGAGCGCTTACAATGAGCAGTTCTTC.

The V and J genes are TRBV7-3 and TRBJ1-1; 7 nucleotides match TRBD1. Trimming at V came to 2 bases and at J to 4 bases, leaving 1 base not matched to a gene. Per germline, CDR1 SGHTA and CDR2 FQGTGA. CDR3 length: 13 residues. The CDR3 bases are TGTGCCAGCAGCTTAGGGACAGCCACTGAAGCTTTCTTT. Protein: CASSLGTATEAFF.

The rearrangement uses TRBV6-5 and TRBJ1-5; D remains unclear. Trimming left V 2 bases short and J 2 bases short, with 7 bases between. The CDR3 sequence is 14 residues long. CDR1 is MNHEY, CDR2 SVGAGI, per germline. The CDR3 reads CASSYGRGNQPQHF. The CDR3 DNA reads as TGTGCCAGCAGTTACGGCCGGGGCAATCAGCCCCAGCATTTT.

This clone was detected a few times. V and J are TRBV6-4 and TRBJ2-1; 7 bases line up with TRBD2. V was clipped by 4 bases and J by 2 bases; unmatched bases: 5. The CDR3 has 15 amino acids. CDR1 and CDR2 from the germline V gene are MRHNA and SNTAGT. The CDR3 here is CASSALAETYNEQFF. For the CDR3, the DNA is TGTGCCAGCAGTGCCCTAGCGGAAACCTACAATGAGCAGTTCTTC.

V is TRBV28 and J is TRBJ1-3; no firm D call. Germline V CDR1 and CDR2: MDHEN, SYDVKM. Trimming took 3 bases from V and 0 from J, leaving 9 bases between them. The CDR3 contains 15 residues. Here the CDR3 DNA reads TGTGCCAGCAGTTTCAGTAGAAGCTCTGGAAACACCATATATTTT. Residues: CASSFSRSSGNTIYF.

The chain links TRBV6-6 to TRBJ2-1; the match to TRBD2 covers 8 bases. V trimming: 5 bases; J trimming: 0 bases; junction bases outside the gene matches: 9. The CDR3 loop spans 17 amino acids. From germline, CDR1 is MNHNY and CDR2 SVGAGI (reference sequence). CDR3 sequence: CASSPPTSEASYNEQFF. The CDR3 nucleotides read TGTGCCAGCAGTCCCCCGACTAGCGAAGCCTCCTACAATGAGCAGTTCTTC.

The rearrangement uses TRBV4-1 and TRBJ2-3; the D gene is possibly TRBD2 (5 bases). Trimming left V 3 bases short and J 8 bases short, with 15 bases between. Germline CDR1 reads MGHRA; CDR2 reads YSYEKL. This CDR3 has 14 residues. In nucleotides, the CDR3 is TGCGCCAGCAGCCAGGACCTTAGCGCCGGTACGCAGTATTTT. Its protein is CASSQDLSAGTQYF.

The CDR3 region is CASSPPGDYGYTF. CDR3 nucleotides: TGTGCCAGCAGCCCGCCCGGGGACTATGGCTACACCTTC. The chain has TRBV13 and TRBJ1-2; D uncertain. The length of the CDR3 is 13 residues. Trimming removed 5 bases from V and 3 bases from J, with 10 bases in between. From germline, CDR1 is PRHDT and CDR2 FYEKMQ (reference sequence).

The chain carries TRBV9 and TRBJ2-1; the match to TRBD2 covers 14 bases. The CDR3 loop spans 16 amino acids. Trimming removed 2 bases from V and 9 bases from J; junction bases left unmatched: 7. Per the germline V gene, CDR1 is SGDLS and CDR2 is YYNGEE. The CDR3, as DNA: TGTGCCAGCAGCGTCGGGACTAGCGGGAGAAGTGGTGAGCAGTTCTTC. Translating gives CASSVGTSGRSGEQFF. Drawing the rest from reference TRBV9 and TRBJ2-1, the complete variable domain is DSGVTQTPKHLITATGQRVTLRCSPRSGDLSVYWYQQSLDQGLQFLIQYYNGEERAKGNILERFSAQQFPDLHSELNLSSLELGDSALYFCASSVGTSGRSGEQFFGPGTRLTVL.

This clone was observed a few times. This chain connects TRBV7-9 to TRBJ1-3; unclear D gene. Germline-derived CDR1 and CDR2 are SEHNR and FQNEAQ (reference sequence). Trimming shortened V by 1 base and J by 2 bases, and 12 bases separated the two germline ends. The CDR3 consists of 16 residues. In DNA, the CDR3 is TGTGCCAGCAGCTTAGTGGAGGGTCTCGCTGGAAACACCATATATTTT. This codes for CASSLVEGLAGNTIYF.

The rearrangement uses TRBV7-3 and TRBJ2-1, with a possible D match to TRBD2 (6 bases). CDR1 is SGHTA and CDR2 is FQGTGA in the germline V gene. The CDR3 consists of 13 residues. V lost 5 bases, J lost 5 bases, and 10 bases lay in between. In nucleotides, the CDR3 is TGTGCCAGCAGCCCACTAGCCCACAATGAGCAGTTCTTC. This translates into CASSPLAHNEQFF. The whole variable domain, remainder taken from reference TRBV7-3 and TRBJ2-1, is GAGVSQTPSNKVTEKGKYVELRCDPISGHTALYWYRQSLGQGPEFLIYFQGTGAADDSGLPNDRFFAVRPEGSVSTLKIQRTERGDSAVYLCASSPLAHNEQFFGPGTRLTVL.